This T cell receptor beta chain derives from a study of blood T cells in healthy people across ages. Whole-study findings and limits: Higher diversity, along with more naive CD4+ cells, distinguished long-lived donors from aged donors.

The authors ran a second PCR of 7 to 11 cycles using a sample-barcoded 5' primer and a J-beta primer mix. Per-sample output comprised a minimum of 3 million paired-end reads containing CDR3. TCRdb called the 5' RACE reads again in MiXCR, with one record for every CDR3 protein. The sample has around 1,900,000 distinct CDR3 sequences, more than 35% seen once; the top ten hold roughly 23%. A word on this clonotype: What it binds is unknown.

Peripheral blood samples of roughly 9.8 milliliters were drawn from each donor. CDR1 and CDR2 (germline): MNHEY, SVGAGI. The CDR3 is 13 amino acids. The V gene lost 7 bases and the J gene lost 8 bases, with 16 bases spanning the gap. The sequenced material came from blood. The sequence derives from a human donor in good health. The V call is TRBV6-5, the J call TRBJ2-3, with D tentatively TRBD1 (5 bases). In DNA, the CDR3 is TGTGCCAGCATCTCGGCAGGGCTTGGTACGCAGTATTTT. This sequence encodes CASISAGLGTQYF.